This T cell receptor (beta chain) was obtained from a study of cytomegalovirus exposure and HLA in healthy donors. Study-level results: Immune exposure data for these donors was limited to CMV serostatus. Most TCR sequences were seen very rarely across donors, but some public TCRs occurred in many. The study labeled 170 or so TCR beta chains cytomegalovirus-associated.

Primers for the PCR totalled 60 Vbeta and 13 Jbeta. Clones were sequenced by immunoSEQ multiplex PCR, and TCRdb holds only the in-frame ones, with some missing. There are some 51,000 clones in the sample, with approximately 8.9% held by the top ten. The donors (healthy individuals) were bone marrow donors. With respect to this clone: The antigen remains undetermined.

CDR3 length: 15 amino acids. V gave up 7 bases and J gave up 5 bases; unmatched junction bases: 11. The germline CDR1 and CDR2 sequences are SGHTA and FQGNSA. This receptor was identified in a man aged 45-65 years in good health and CMV-seropositive. The sample comprised PBMCs. The chain employs TRBV7-2 and TRBJ1-1, with 9 bases fitting TRBD1. CDR3 residues: CASNYQQGASTEAFF. The CDR3, as DNA: TGTGCCAGCAACTACCAACAGGGGGCTTCGACTGAAGCTTTCTTT.